A selection of T cell receptor beta chains follows, all from one sample in a study of T-cell reconstitution after alpha-beta-depleted transplantation in children. A single record per CDR3 protein comes from TCRdb applying MiXCR to the PCR reads. The table lists a few hundred thousand distinct CDR3 sequences, over 20% of them singletons. The source was PBMCs, collected before TCRalphabeta/CD19-depleted stem cell transplant. All receptors come from a boy in the first two years of life with Wiskott-Aldrich syndrome, due to receive a stem cell transplant. CDR3s include the opening cysteine and the closing phenylalanine or tryptophan. A D gene is named only where the DNA matches it firmly. Expanded clones are given a class, and other clones once, few, many or no size at all.

clone size,J gene,D gene,V gene,CDR3 DNA,CDR3 protein
few,TRBJ2-2,TRBD2,TRBV9,TGTGCCAGCAGCGTGGGAGGGAGTTCCACCGGGGAGCTGTTTTTT,CASSVGGSSTGELFF
NA,TRBJ1-5,TRBD1,TRBV15,TGTGCCACCAGCAGAGATTGGACAGGGGCCGTCGGGCCCCAGCATTTT,CATSRDWTGAVGPQHF
NA,TRBJ2-1,TRBD2,TRBV2,TGTGCCAGCAGCGGCGAAGGACTAGCGTTTGGCGATGAGCAGTTCTTC,CASSGEGLAFGDEQFF
many,TRBJ2-1,TRBD1,TRBV7-6,TGTGCCAGCAGCTTCGGACAGGCCCTATCGGACAATGAGCAGTTCTTC,CASSFGQALSDNEQFF
NA,TRBJ1-3,NA,TRBV5-1,TGCGCCAGCAGCTTGGCCGGAGGGGCCGCTGGAAACACCATATATTTT,CASSLAGGAAGNTIYF
NA,TRBJ2-7,TRBD2,TRBV12-3/TRBV12-4,TGTGCCAGCAGTTTTGGAGCGGGAGCTTTCTACGAGCAGTACTTC,CASSFGAGAFYEQYF
NA,TRBJ2-1,NA,TRBV5-1,TGCGCCAGCACTGATCGTTACAATGAGCAGTTCTTC,CASTDRYNEQFF
NA,TRBJ2-5,NA,TRBV28,TGTGCCAGCAGTTCCAGACTAGTTGCCTTCGAGACCCAGTACTTC,CASSSRLVAFETQYF
NA,TRBJ2-2,NA,TRBV19,TGTGCCAGTAAGAGGGGTTCCGGGGAGCTGTTTTTT,CASKRGSGELFF
many,TRBJ2-1,TRBD1,TRBV29-1,TGCAGCGTTTTAGGACAGGGGTCCTACAATGAGCAGTTCTTC,CSVLGQGSYNEQFF
NA,TRBJ1-2,NA,TRBV27,TGTGCCAGCAGTTTCCTCCCACTTGGGGGGTTAAATGGCTACACCTTC,CASSFLPLGGLNGYTF
NA,TRBJ2-1,NA,TRBV21-1,TGTGCCAGCAGCAAAGGTACAGCGGGGACGAGCTCCTACAATGAGCAGTTCTTC,CASSKGTAGTSSYNEQFF
NA,TRBJ2-4,NA,TRBV5-6,TGTGCCAGCAGCCCGGGGCAAGTCACACTGCAAGCGGAGCTAGCCAAAAACATTCAGTACTTC,CASSPGQVTLQAELAKNIQYF
NA,TRBJ1-2,NA,TRBV18,TGTGCCAGCTCACCAGTAGGACTGGAGGGCTACGGCTACACCTTC,CASSPVGLEGYGYTF
few,TRBJ2-7,NA,TRBV12-3/TRBV12-4,TGTGCCAGCACCGGGGGACAGCCACCCTACGAGCAGTACTTC,CASTGGQPPYEQYF
few,TRBJ2-2,NA,TRBV10-3,TGTGCCATCAGCGAACAACTCAACACCGGGGAGCTGTTTTTT,CAISEQLNTGELFF
NA,TRBJ1-1,NA,TRBV12-3/TRBV12-4,TGTGCCAGCAGCCACAAGAAGACAAGGGGGGACACTGAAGCTTTCTTT,CASSHKKTRGDTEAFF
NA,TRBJ2-7,TRBD1,TRBV5-1,TGCGCCAGCAGATCGGCCGGGACAGAGATCTACGAGCAGTACTTC,CASRSAGTEIYEQYF
NA,TRBJ1-2,NA,TRBV9,TGTGCCAGCAGCGTAGCGGGGGGGCCTAACTATGGCTACACCTTC,CASSVAGGPNYGYTF
NA,TRBJ2-5,NA,TRBV5-1,TGCGCCAGCAGCCAAACCGGGACGACGGGAGAGACCCAGTACTTC,CASSQTGTTGETQYF
many,TRBJ2-7,NA,TRBV5-6,TGTGCCAGCAGCTTGGTCGGGGACGAGCAGTACTTC,CASSLVGDEQYF
NA,TRBJ2-3,NA,TRBV29-1,TGCAGCTCAAGGCTTCTTGGGACTCCCGGGGATACGCAGTATTTT,CSSRLLGTPGDTQYF
NA,TRBJ1-1,NA,TRBV19,TGTGCCAGTAGACAAGAGGACGGAACTACTGAAGCTTTCTTT,CASRQEDGTTEAFF